This T cell receptor beta chain was recorded in a study of blood T cell repertoires in COVID-19. About the study: Specimens from acute and convalescent COVID-19 originated in the United States, Italy and Spain. T cells, B-cell-depleted T cells, or PBMCs provided the cDNA or gDNA that served as material.

Seattle researchers signed up patients amid active infection and tracked them longitudinally. CDR1 and CDR2 (germline): SGDLS, YYNGEE. Trimming shortened V by 7 bases and J by 1 base, and 14 bases separated the two germline ends. The CDR3 is 14 amino acids. In the original processing: Nucleated cell number was recorded as an estimate derived from reference gene primer amplification. Produced via immunoSEQ multiplex PCR; TCRdb's table is partial and in-frame only. V, J and clone size derive from that table, while D and trimming were established from the DNA sequence. The table lists 300,000 to 400,000 clones, 85% to 90% of them singletons.

This clonotype originated in a woman aged 30 to 39 with COVID-19, enrolled during active disease. The sequenced sample consisted of peripheral blood. This chain connects TRBV9 to TRBJ1-1, with a tentative D call TRBD1 (5 bases). CDR3: CASGNRIGNTEAFF. The CDR3, as DNA: TGTGCCAGCGGGAACAGGATTGGGAACACTGAAGCTTTCTTT.